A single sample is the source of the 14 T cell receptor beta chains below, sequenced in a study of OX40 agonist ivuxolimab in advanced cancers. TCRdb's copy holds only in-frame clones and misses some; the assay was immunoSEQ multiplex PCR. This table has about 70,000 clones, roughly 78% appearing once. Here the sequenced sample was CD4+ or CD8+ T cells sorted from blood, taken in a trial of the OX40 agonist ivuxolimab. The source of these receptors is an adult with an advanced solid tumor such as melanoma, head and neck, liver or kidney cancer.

The CDR3 spells CASSNLGLAANEQFF. CDR3 nucleotides: TGTGCCAGCAGCAACCTGGGACTAGCAGCCAATGAGCAGTTCTTC. This chain connects TRBV6-6 to TRBJ2-1, with 9 bases lining up with TRBD2. CDR1 is MNHNY and CDR2 is SVGAGI in the germline V gene (reference sequence). The CDR3 extends over 15 amino acids. Losses at the gene ends were 6 bases for V and 6 bases for J; bases not matched to a gene: 9.

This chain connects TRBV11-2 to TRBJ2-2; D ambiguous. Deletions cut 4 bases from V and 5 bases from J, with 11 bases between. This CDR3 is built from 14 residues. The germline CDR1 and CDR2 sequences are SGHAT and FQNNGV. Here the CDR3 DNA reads TGTGCCAGCAGCTCCGATGGGCAGACCGGGGAGCTGTTTTTT. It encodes CASSSDGQTGELFF.

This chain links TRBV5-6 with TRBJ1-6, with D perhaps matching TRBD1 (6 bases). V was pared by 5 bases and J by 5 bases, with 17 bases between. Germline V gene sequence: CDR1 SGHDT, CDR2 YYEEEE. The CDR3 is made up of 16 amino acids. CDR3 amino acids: CASSLGGWGNNSPLHF. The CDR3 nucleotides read TGTGCCAGCAGTTTAGGGGGTTGGGGAAATAATTCACCCCTCCACTTT.

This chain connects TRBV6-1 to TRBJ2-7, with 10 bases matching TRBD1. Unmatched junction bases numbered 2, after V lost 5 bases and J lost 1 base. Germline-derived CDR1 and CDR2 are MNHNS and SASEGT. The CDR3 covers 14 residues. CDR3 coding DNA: TGTGCCAGCAGTCGGGACAGGGGTTCCTACGAGCAGTACTTC. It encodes CASSRDRGSYEQYF.

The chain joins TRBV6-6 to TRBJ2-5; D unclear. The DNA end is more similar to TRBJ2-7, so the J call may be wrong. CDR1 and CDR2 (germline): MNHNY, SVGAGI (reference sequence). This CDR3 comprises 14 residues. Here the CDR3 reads CASSYNDGRYEQYF. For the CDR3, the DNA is TGTGCCAGCAGTTACAACGACGGGCGGTACGAGCAGTACTTC.

DNA for the CDR3: TGCGCCAGCAGCTTGGCCCTGGCGGGGGGCACCGGGGAGCTGTTTTTT. As protein: CASSLALAGGTGELFF. This chain links TRBV5-1 with TRBJ2-2, with 8 nucleotides matching TRBD2. Germline CDR1 and CDR2: SGHRS and YFSETQ. The CDR3 sequence is 16 residues long. V was pared by 0 bases and J by 4 bases, with 5 bases of the junction left unmatched. Full variable domain (outside the CDR3, taken from reference TRBV5-1 and TRBJ2-2): KAGVTQTPRYLIKTRGQQVTLSCSPISGHRSVSWYQQTPGQGLQFLFEYFSETQRNKGNFPGRFSGRQFSNSRSEMNVSTLELGDSALYLCASSLALAGGTGELFFGEGSRLTVL.

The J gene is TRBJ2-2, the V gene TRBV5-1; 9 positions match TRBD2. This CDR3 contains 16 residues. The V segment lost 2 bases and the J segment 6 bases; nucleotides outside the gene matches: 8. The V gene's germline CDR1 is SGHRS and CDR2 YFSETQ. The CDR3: CASSLFSGSLAGELFF. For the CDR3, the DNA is TGCGCCAGCAGCTTATTTAGCGGGAGCCTTGCCGGGGAGCTGTTTTTT.

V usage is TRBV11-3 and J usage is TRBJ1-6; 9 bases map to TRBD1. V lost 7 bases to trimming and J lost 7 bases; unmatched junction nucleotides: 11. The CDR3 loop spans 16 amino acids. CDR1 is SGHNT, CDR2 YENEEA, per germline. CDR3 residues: CASTTKGDRVNSPLHF. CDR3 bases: TGTGCCAGCACCACGAAGGGGGACAGGGTAAATTCACCCCTCCACTTT.

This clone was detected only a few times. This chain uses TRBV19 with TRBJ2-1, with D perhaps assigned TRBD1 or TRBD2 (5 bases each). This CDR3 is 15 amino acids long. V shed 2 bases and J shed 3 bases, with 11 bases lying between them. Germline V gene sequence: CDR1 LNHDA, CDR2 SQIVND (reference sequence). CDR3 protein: CASSISGGYYNEQFF. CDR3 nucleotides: TGTGCCAGTAGTATAAGTGGGGGATACTACAATGAGCAGTTCTTC.

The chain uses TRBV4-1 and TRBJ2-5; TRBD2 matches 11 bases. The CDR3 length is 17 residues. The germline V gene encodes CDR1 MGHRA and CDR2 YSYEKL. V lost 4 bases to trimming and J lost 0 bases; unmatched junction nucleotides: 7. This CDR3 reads CASSRGLAGSYQETQYF. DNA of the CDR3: TGCGCCAGCAGCCGCGGACTAGCGGGCTCCTACCAAGAGACCCAGTACTTC.

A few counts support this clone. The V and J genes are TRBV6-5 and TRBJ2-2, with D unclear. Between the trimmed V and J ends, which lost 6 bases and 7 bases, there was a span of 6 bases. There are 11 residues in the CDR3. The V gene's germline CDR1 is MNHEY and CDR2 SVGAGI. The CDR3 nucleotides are TGTGCCAGCAGGGGGAACGGGGAGCTGTTTTTT. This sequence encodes CASRGNGELFF.

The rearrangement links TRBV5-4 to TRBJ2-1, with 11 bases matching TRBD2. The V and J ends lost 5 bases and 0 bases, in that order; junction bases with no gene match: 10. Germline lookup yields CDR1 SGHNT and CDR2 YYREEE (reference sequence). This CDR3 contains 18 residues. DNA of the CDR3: TGTGCCAGCAGACGAGGACTAGCGGGCGGTAGCTCCTACAATGAGCAGTTCTTC. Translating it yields CASRRGLAGGSSYNEQFF.

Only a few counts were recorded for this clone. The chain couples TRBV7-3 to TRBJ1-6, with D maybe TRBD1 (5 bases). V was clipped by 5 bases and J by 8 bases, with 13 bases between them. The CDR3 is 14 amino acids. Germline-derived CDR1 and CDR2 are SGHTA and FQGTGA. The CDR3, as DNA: TGTGCCAGCAGCGCCCAGGGTGGGGATTCACCCCTCCACTTT. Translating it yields CASSAQGGDSPLHF.

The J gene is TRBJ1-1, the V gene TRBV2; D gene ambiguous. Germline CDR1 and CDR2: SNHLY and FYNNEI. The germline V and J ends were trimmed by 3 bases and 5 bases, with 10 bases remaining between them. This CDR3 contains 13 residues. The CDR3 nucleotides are TGTGCCAGCAGTGATGACTGGAGGACTGAAGCTTTCTTT. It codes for CASSDDWRTEAFF.